This T cell receptor (beta chain) originates from a study of OX40 agonist ivuxolimab in advanced cancers. For context, the study as a whole: Ivuxolimab was an agonistic, fully human IgG2 monoclonal antibody directed against OX40 (CD134), a costimulatory receptor. Intravenous ivuxolimab was administered to patients every 2 weeks at six dose levels: 0.01, 0.1, 0.3, 1.5, 3 and 10 mg/kg. Of the roughly 52 dose-escalation patients, hepatocellular carcinoma was present in around 20, melanoma in some 15, renal cell carcinoma in 9 and head and neck cancer in 9. The dose-escalation cohort was approximately 83% male with a mean age of approximately 60 years, ranging from about 20 to 80. Prior anti-PD-1, anti-PD-L1 or anti-CTLA-4 therapy was permitted, and roughly two fifths of dose-escalation patients had received checkpoint inhibitors. Partial responses occurred in three dose-escalation patients, of whom one had hepatocellular carcinoma and two had cutaneous melanoma. Peripheral TCRbeta sequencing aimed to test whether ivuxolimab altered TCR sequence diversity and caused clonal T-cell expansion. The paper describes the monotherapy dose-escalation part (N ≈ 52 patients) of the phase I trial of ivuxolimab.

Concerning this clone itself: Its antigen is still unknown. No quality values exist for individual bases; no much larger clone is one base distant.

Its CDR3 holds 12 amino acids, cysteine through phenylalanine. Only the CDR3 DNA stays, 36 bases, in frame from base 1. The germline V gene (reference sequence) gives CDR1 as MNHEY and CDR2 as SMNVEV. The junction carries 6 bases between V and J, which are trimmed by 6 bases and 2 bases respectively. Overall study results and their limits: Low levels of normalized T-cell clonal expansion were also shown by some nonresponding patients. Clonal expansion of both CD4+ and CD8+ blood T cells was observed from baseline to week 6 at doses 0.1 to 3.0 mg/kg. After ivuxolimab, more expanded clones were found on average in CD8+ T cells than in CD4+ T cells. Antigen specificity was not determined for the clonally expanded peripheral T cells. Partial responders in the 0.1-3.0 mg/kg groups had among the lowest normalized peripheral clonal expansion, especially among CD8+ T cells.

Patients with a history of autoimmune disease or receiving systemic immunosuppression were excluded from the trial. In every dose cohort, peripheral blood was drawn for TCR sequencing at baseline, cycle 4 day 1, and cycle 7 day 1. The samples were drawn from a first-in-human, open-label, multicenter phase I dose-escalation trial of ivuxolimab. Adults with locally advanced or metastatic head and neck squamous cell, hepatocellular, melanoma or renal cell carcinoma were enrolled in the trial. Before TCR sequencing, CD4+ and CD8+ T cells were separately sorted from peripheral blood. Genomic DNA was extracted from sorted cells for sequencing of the TCRbeta CDR3 region. TCRbeta CDR3 regions were sequenced using the immunoSEQ Assay. In TCRdb, the immuneACCESS table is reduced to in-frame sequences with V and J assigned. These tables do not hold every clone; where another copy was compared, an unresolved V gene accounts for under half, and the others remain unexplained. In this sample the table shows roughly 60,000 clones, roughly 84% of which occur a single time. The leading ten clones occupy approximately 4.5% of the sample.

The TCR was taken from an adult with an advanced solid tumor such as melanoma, head and neck, liver or kidney cancer. The sample in question was CD4+ or CD8+ T cells sorted from blood, obtained in a trial of the OX40 agonist ivuxolimab. Recombination linked TRBV27 to TRBJ2-3, with the identity of the D gene unclear. This receptor has the CDR3 CASRAPTDTQYF. The sequence in DNA is TGTGCCAGCAGAGCCCCCACAGATACGCAGTATTTT.